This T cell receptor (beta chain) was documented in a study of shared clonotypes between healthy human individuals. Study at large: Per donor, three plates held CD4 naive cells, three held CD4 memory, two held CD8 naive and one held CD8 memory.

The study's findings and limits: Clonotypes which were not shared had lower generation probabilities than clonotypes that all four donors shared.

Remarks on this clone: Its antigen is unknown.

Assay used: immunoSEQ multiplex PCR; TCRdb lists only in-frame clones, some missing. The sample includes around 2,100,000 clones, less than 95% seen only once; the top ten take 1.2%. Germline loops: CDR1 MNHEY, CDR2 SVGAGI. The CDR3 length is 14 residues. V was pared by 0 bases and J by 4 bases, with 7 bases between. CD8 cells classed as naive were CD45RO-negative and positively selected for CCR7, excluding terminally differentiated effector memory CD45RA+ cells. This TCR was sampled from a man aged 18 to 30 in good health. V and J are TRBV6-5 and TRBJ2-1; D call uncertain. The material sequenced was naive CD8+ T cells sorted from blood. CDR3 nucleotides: TGTGCCAGCAGTTACTCTGGCAGATACAATGAGCAGTTCTTC. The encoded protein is CASSYSGRYNEQFF.